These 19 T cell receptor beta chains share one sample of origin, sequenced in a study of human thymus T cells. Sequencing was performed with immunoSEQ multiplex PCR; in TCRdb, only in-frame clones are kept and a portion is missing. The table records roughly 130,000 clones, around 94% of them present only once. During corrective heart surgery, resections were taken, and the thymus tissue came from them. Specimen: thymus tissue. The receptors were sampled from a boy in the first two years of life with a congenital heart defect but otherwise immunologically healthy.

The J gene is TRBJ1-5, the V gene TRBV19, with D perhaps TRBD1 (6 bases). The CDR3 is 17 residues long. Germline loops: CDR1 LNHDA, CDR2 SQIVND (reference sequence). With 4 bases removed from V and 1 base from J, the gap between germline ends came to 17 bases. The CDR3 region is CASSKGEGGLSNQPQHF. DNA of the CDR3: TGTGCCAGTAGTAAGGGAGAGGGGGGGTTAAGCAATCAGCCCCAGCATTTT.

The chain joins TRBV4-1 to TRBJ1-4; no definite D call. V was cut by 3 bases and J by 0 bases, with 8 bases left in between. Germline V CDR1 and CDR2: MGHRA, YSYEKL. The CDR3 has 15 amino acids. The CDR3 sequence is CASSQGSATNEKLFF. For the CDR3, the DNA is TGCGCCAGCAGCCAGGGATCTGCAACTAATGAAAAACTGTTTTTT.

Here the CDR3 reads CARRTGRYGYTF. DNA of the CDR3: TGTGCCAGGAGAACAGGGAGGTATGGCTACACCTTC. The J gene is TRBJ1-2, the V gene TRBV2; perhaps TRBD1 as D (6 bases). The CDR3 is made up of 12 amino acids. Germline V gene lookup returns CDR1 SNHLY and CDR2 FYNNEI. The ends were cut back, 9 bases at V and 5 bases at J, with 13 bases in the middle.

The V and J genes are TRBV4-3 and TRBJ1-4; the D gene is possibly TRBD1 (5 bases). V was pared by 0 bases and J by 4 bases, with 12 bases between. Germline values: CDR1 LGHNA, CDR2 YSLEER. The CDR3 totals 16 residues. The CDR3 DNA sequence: TGCGCCAGCAGCCAAGATAGAGACAGCCGTAATGAAAAACTGTTTTTT. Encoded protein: CASSQDRDSRNEKLFF.

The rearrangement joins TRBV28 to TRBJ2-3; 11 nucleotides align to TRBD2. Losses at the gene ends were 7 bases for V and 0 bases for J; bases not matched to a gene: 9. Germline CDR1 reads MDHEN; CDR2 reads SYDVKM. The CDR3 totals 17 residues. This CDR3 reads CASTSFASGGSTDTQYF. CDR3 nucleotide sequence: TGTGCCAGCACTTCGTTTGCTAGCGGGGGGAGCACAGATACGCAGTATTTT.

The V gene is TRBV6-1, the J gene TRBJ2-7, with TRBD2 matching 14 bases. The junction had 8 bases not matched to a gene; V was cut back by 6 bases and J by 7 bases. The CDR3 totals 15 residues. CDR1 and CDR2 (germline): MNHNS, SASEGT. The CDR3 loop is CASRGTSGGGREQYF. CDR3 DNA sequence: TGTGCCAGCAGGGGGACTAGCGGGGGAGGTCGGGAGCAGTACTTC.

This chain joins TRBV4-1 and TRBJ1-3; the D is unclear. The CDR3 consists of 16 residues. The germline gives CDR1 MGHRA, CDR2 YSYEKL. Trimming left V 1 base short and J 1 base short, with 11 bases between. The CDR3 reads CASSQVGAESGNTIYF. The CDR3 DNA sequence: TGCGCCAGCAGCCAAGTGGGAGCCGAGTCTGGAAACACCATATATTTT.

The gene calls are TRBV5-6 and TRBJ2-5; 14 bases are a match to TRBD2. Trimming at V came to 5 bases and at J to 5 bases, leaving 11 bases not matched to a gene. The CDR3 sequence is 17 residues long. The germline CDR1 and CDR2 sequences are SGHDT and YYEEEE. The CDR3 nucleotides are TGTGCCAGCAGACCCCGACTAGCGGGGGGGCTTGCGGAGACCCAGTACTTC. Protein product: CASRPRLAGGLAETQYF.

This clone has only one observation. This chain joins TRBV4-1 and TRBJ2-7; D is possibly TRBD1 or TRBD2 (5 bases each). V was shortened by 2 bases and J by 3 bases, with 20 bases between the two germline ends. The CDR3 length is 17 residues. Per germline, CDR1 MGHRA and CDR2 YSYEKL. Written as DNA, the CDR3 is TGCGCCAGCAGCCAAATGTTTTCCGGGACCCCGGTCTACGAGCAGTACTTC. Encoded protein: CASSQMFSGTPVYEQYF.

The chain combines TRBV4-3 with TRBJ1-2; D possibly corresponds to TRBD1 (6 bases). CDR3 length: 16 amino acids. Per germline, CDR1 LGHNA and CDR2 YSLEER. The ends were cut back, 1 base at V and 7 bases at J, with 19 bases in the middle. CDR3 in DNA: TGCGCCAGCAGCCAAGTTCTTCCAGGGGATAAAGGTGGCTACACCTTC. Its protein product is CASSQVLPGDKGGYTF.

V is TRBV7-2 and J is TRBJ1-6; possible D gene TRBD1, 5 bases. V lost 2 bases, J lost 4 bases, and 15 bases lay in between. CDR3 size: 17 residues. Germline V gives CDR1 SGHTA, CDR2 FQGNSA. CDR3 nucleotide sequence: TGTGCCAGCAGCTTACGGAGGGTAGGGGTGTATAATTCACCCCTCCACTTT. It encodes CASSLRRVGVYNSPLHF.

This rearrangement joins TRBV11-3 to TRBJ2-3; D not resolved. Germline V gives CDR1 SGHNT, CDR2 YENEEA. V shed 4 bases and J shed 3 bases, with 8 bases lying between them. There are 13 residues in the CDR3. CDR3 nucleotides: TGTGCCAGCAGCTCGGAAGGAACAGATACGCAGTATTTT. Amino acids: CASSSEGTDTQYF.

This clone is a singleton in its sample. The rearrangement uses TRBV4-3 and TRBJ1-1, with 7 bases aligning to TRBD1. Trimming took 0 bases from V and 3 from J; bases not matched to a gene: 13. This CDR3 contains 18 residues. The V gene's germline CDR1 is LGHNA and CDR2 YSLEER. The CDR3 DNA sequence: TGCGCCAGCAGCCAAGATAGATTCAGGGGGACTAGGGACACTGAAGCTTTCTTT. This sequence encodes CASSQDRFRGTRDTEAFF.

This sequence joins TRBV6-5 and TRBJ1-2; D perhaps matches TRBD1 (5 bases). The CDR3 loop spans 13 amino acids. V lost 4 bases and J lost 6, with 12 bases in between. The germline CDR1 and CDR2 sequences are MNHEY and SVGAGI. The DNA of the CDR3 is TGTGCCAGCAGTTGGGGCGGGTCGAATGGCTACACCTTC. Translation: CASSWGGSNGYTF.

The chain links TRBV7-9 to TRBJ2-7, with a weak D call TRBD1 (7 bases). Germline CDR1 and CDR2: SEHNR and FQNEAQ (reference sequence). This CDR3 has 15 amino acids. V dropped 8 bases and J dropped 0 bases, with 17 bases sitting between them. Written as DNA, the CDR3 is TGTGCCAGCGGGACTGCAGGACAGGTCTCCTACGAGCAGTACTTC. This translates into CASGTAGQVSYEQYF.

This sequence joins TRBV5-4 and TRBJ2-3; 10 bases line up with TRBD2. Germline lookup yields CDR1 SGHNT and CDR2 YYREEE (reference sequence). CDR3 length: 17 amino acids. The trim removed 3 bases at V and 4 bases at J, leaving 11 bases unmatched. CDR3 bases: TGTGCCAGCAGCTGGTTCGAACTAGCGGGGAAATCAGATACGCAGTATTTT. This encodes CASSWFELAGKSDTQYF.

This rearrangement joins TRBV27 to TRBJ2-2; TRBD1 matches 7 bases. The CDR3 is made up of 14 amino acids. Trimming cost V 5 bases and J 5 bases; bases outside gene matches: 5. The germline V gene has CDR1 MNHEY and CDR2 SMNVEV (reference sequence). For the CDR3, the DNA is TGTGCCAGCAGTCTGAGGGGGCCAACCGGGGAGCTGTTTTTT. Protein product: CASSLRGPTGELFF.

In DNA, the CDR3 is TGTGCCAGCAGCTTAGGGCCCGCGGGGGGCGATGAGACCCAGTACTTC. It encodes CASSLGPAGGDETQYF. The J gene is TRBJ2-5, the V gene TRBV5-6; 8 nucleotides agree with TRBD2. With 2 bases clipped from V and 5 bases from J, the junction kept 11 bases outside the gene matches. Germline-derived CDR1 and CDR2 are SGHDT and YYEEEE. There are 16 residues in the CDR3. Full variable domain (rest looked up from reference TRBV5-6 and TRBJ2-5): DAGVTQSPTHLIKTRGQQVTLRCSPKSGHDTVSWYQQALGQGPQFIFQYYEEEERQRGNFPDRFSGHQFPNYSSELNVNALLLGDSALYLCASSLGPAGGDETQYFGPGTRLLVL.

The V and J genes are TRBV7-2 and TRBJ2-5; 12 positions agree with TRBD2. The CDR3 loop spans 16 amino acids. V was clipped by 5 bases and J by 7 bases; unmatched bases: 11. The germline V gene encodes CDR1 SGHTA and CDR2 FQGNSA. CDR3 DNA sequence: TGTGCCAGCAGCCCGAGACTAGCGGGGGCCTCGAGGACCCAGTACTTC. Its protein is CASSPRLAGASRTQYF.